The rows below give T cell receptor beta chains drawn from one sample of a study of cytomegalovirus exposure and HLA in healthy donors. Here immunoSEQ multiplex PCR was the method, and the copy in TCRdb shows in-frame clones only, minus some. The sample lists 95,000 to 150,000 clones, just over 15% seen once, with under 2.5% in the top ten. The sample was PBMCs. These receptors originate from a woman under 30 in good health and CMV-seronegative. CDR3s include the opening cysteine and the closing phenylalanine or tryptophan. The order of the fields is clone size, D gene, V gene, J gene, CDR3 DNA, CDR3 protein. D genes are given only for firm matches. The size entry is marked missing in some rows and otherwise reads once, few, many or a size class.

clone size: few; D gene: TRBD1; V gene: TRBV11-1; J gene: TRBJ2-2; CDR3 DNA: TGTGCCAGCTATGGGACAGGGCGGAACACCGGGGAGCTGTTTTTT; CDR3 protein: CASYGTGRNTGELFF
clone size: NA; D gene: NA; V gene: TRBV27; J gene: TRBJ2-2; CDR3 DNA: TGTGCCAGCAGTTATCAGTCGAACACCGGGGAGCTGTTTTTT; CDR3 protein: CASSYQSNTGELFF
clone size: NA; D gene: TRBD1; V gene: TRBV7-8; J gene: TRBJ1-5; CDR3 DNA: TGTGCCAGCAGCCAGGGACAGACCTACAATCAGCCCCAGCATTTT; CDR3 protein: CASSQGQTYNQPQHF
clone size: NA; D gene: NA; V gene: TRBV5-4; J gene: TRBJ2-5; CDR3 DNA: TGTGCCAGCAGCTCGGAGGTCCAAGAGACCCAGTACTTC; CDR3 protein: CASSSEVQETQYF
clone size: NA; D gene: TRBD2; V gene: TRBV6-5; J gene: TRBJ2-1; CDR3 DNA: TGTGCCAGCAGTTATAGGGGACTAGCGGGGAACAATGAGCAGTTCTTC; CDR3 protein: CASSYRGLAGNNEQFF
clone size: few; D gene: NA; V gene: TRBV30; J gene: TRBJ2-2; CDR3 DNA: TGTGCCTGGATTTCGGGAGTGAACACCGGGGAGCTGTTTTTT; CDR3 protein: CAWISGVNTGELFF
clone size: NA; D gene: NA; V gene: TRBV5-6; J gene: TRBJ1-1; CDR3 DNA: TGTGCCAGCAGCTTGGGACTGACCGAAGCTTTCTTT; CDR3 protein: CASSLGLTEAFF
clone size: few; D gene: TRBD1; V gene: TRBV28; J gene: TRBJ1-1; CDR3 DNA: TGTGCCAGCAGTCCCCCCCACAGGGGGAGTGAAGCTTTCTTT; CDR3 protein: CASSPPHRGSEAFF
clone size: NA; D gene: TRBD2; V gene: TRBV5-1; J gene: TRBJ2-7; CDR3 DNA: TGCGCCAGCAGCTGGTGGACTAGCGGGAGGTCTGACGAGCAGTACTTC; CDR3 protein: CASSWWTSGRSDEQYF
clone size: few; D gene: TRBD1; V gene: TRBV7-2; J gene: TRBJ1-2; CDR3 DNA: TGTGCCAGCAGCTTAGGGGGGACAGGGACTAACTATGGCTACACCTTC; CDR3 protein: CASSLGGTGTNYGYTF
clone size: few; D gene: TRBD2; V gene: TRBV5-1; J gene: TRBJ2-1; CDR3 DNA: TGCGCCAGCAGCTTGGCCCCTGGACTAGCGAGAGATGAGCAGTTCTTC; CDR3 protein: CASSLAPGLARDEQFF
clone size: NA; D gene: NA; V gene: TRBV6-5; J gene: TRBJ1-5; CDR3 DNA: TGTGCCAGCAGTAAATCAAGGGGGCCCCAGCATTTT; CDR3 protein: CASSKSRGPQHF
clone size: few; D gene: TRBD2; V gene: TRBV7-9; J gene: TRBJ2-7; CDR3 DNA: TGTGCCAGCAGCTTAGAGTCTAGCGGAGAGGGCGAGCAGTACTTC; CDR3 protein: CASSLESSGEGEQYF
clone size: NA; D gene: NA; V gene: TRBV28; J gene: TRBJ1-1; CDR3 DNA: TGTGCCAGCAGTCTCGGTCGGACTGAAGCTTTCTTT; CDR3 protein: CASSLGRTEAFF
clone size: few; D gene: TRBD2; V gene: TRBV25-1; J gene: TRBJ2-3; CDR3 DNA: TGTGCCAGCAGTGAATCTCGGCGGGGGACTAGCACAGATACGCAGTATTTT; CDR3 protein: CASSESRRGTSTDTQYF
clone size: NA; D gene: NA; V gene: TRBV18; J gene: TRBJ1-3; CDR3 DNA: TGTGCCAGCTCACCAAGCCAGGGTGCGGGAAACACCATATATTTT; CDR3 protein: CASSPSQGAGNTIYF
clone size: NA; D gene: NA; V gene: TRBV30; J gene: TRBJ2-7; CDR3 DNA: TGTGCCTGGGGGACTGCAGGCTACGAGCAGTACTTC; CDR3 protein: CAWGTAGYEQYF
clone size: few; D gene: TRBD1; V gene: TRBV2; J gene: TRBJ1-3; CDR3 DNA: TGTGCCAGCAGCCGCGGGACAGGGAATTTCGACACCATATATTTT; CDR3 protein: CASSRGTGNFDTIYF
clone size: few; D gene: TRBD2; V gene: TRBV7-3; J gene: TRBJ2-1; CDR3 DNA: TGTGCCAGCAGCCCGGGGTGGAGACTAGCGGGAGAATCCTACAATGAGCAGTTCTTC; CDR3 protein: CASSPGWRLAGESYNEQFF
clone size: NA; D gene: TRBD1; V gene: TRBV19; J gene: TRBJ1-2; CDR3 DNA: TGTGCCAGTAGTGGGCGCAGGGGGCAAGACTATGGCTACACCTTC; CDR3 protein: CASSGRRGQDYGYTF
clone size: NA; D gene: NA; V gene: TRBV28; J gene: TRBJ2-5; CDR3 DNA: TGTGCCAGCAGGACAACAGGTTCCCGGGAGACCCAGTACTTC; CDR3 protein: CASRTTGSRETQYF
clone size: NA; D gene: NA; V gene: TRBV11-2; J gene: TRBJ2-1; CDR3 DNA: TGTGCCAGCAGCCCCCCCAGCGGCTTCGGCAATGAGCAGTTCTTC; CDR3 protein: CASSPPSGFGNEQFF
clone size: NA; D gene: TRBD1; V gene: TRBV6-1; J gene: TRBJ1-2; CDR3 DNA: TGTGCCAGCAGTTCCCGGGACAGGCTTTCTGGCTACACCTTC; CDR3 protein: CASSSRDRLSGYTF
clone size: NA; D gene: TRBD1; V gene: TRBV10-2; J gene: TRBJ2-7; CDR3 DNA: TGCGCCAGCAACGACAGGGGATCGGACTACGAGCAGTACTTC; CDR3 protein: CASNDRGSDYEQYF
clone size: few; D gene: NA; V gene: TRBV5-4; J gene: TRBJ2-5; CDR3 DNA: TGTGCCAGCAGCTTGCGTCCGGGGGAAGAGACCCAGTACTTC; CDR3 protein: CASSLRPGEETQYF
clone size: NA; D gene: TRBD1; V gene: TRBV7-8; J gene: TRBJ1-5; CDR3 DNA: TGTGCCAGCAGCCGGGGACAGGGGGACGATAGCAATCAGCCCCAGCATTTT; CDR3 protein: CASSRGQGDDSNQPQHF
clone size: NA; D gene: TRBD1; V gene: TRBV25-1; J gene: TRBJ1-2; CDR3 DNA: TGTGCCAGCAGCGCTATACGGGGACAGGGCCTTTATGGCTACACCTTC; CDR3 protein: CASSAIRGQGLYGYTF
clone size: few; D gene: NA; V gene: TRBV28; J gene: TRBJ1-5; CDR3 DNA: TGTGCCAGCACTAGTATATGGGGGCGGGCGATTCAGCCCCAGCATTTT; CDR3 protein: CASTSIWGRAIQPQHF
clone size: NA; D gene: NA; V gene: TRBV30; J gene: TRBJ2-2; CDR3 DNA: TGTGCCTGGGCTCCGGCAGGGGTGAACACCGGGGAGCTGTTTTTT; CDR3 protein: CAWAPAGVNTGELFF
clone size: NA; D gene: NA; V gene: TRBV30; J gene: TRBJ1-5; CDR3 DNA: TGTGCCTGGGGGACTTTTAGCAATCAGCCCCAGCATTTT; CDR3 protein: CAWGTFSNQPQHF
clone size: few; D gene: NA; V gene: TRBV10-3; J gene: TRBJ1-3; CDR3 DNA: TGTGCCATCAGGAAAACAGGCTCTGGAAACACCATATATTTT; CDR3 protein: CAIRKTGSGNTIYF
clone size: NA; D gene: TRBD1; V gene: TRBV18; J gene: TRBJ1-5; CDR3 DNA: TGTGCCAGCCCATCGGGACAGGGGAGAAATCAGCCCCAGCATTTT; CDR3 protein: CASPSGQGRNQPQHF
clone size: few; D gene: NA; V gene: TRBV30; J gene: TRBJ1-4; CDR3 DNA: TGTGCCTGGAGTGTGTTCTGGAGAGGGACAACTAATGAAAAACTGTTTTTT; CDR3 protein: CAWSVFWRGTTNEKLFF
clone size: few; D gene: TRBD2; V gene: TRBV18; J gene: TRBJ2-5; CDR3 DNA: TGTGCCAGCTCATCGACTAGCGGGGGGATGAAGACCCAGTACTTC; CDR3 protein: CASSSTSGGMKTQYF
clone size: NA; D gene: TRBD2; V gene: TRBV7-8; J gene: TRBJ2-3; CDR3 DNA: TGTGCCAGCAGCATGACTAGCGGGAGGGCCGCGGATACGCAGTATTTT; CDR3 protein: CASSMTSGRAADTQYF
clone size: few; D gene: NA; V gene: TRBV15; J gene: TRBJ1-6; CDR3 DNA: TGTGCCACCAGCCCCGTGCGGAATTCACCCCTCCACTTT; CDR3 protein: CATSPVRNSPLHF
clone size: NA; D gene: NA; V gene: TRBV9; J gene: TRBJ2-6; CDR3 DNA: TGTGCCAGCAGCGTAGTTCGGGGGAGCGCTGGGGCCAACGTCCTGACTTTC; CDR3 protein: CASSVVRGSAGANVLTF
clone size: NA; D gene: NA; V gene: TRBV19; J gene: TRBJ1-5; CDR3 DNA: TGTGCCACCCCTCCCAGGGGATATCAGCCCCAGCATTTT; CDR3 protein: CATPPRGYQPQHF
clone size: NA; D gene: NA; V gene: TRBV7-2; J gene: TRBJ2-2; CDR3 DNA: TGTGCCAGCAGCTTAGTGAGAAGGAACACCGGGGAGCTGTTTTTT; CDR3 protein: CASSLVRRNTGELFF